Presented here are 9 T cell receptor beta chains from one specimen sequenced in a study of PD-1 blockade in classical Hodgkin lymphoma. Stated time point: newly diagnosed, previously untreated cHL patient sample. Sequencing used immunoSEQ multiplex PCR; TCRdb keeps in-frame clones, though not all of them. The sample lists about 21,000 clones, roughly 94% seen once, with roughly 5.1% in the top ten. The sequenced sample was peripheral blood mononuclear cells (PBMCs). All receptors derive from a human donor with classical Hodgkin lymphoma.

The chain has TRBV7-9 and TRBJ2-7; D might be TRBD1 or TRBD2, each matching 5 bases. This CDR3 is built from 12 residues. Trimming cost V 0 bases and J 6 bases, with 6 bases left between them. The germline V gene has CDR1 SEHNR and CDR2 FQNEAQ (reference sequence). The DNA of the CDR3 is TGTGCCAGCAGCTTAGCGGGGGTCGAGCAGTACTTC. It specifies CASSLAGVEQYF.

This chain's CDR3 is CASSQDRASMDGYTF. For the CDR3, the DNA is TGCGCCAGCAGCCAAGATCGGGCCTCGATGGATGGCTACACCTTC. The chain links TRBV4-3 to TRBJ1-2; unclear D gene. The germline V gene encodes CDR1 LGHNA and CDR2 YSLEER. CDR3 size: 15 residues. V was trimmed by 0 bases and J by 6 bases, leaving 14 bases between them.

The chain couples TRBV2 to TRBJ2-3; 12 nucleotides match TRBD2. Germline CDR1 and CDR2: SNHLY and FYNNEI. CDR3 length: 16 residues. The J segment lost 3 bases and the V segment lost 6 bases, leaving 7 bases of the junction unmatched. In DNA form, the CDR3 reads TGTGCCAGCAGACTACTTCTAGCGGGGGGGACAGATACGCAGTATTTT. It is translated as CASRLLLAGGTDTQYF. The variable domain in full, completed from reference TRBV2 and TRBJ2-3, reads EPEVTQTPSHQVTQMGQEVILRCVPISNHLYFYWYRQILGQKVEFLVSFYNNEISEKSEIFDDQFSVERPDGSNFTLKIRSTKLEDSAMYFCASRLLLAGGTDTQYFGPGTRLTVL.

The chain has TRBV7-6 and TRBJ2-1; 12 positions match TRBD2. This CDR3 has 16 amino acids. The J segment lost 7 bases and the V segment lost 4 bases, leaving 8 bases of the junction unmatched. Germline V gives CDR1 SGHVS, CDR2 FNYEAQ. The CDR3 DNA reads TGTGCCAGCAGCTCACAGACTAGCGGGGGCTTTAATGAGCAGTTCTTC. Its protein product is CASSSQTSGGFNEQFF.

The chain links TRBV4-3 to TRBJ2-5; unclear D gene. Deletions cut 4 bases from V and 4 bases from J, with 10 bases between. This CDR3 has 13 amino acids. Germline lookup yields CDR1 LGHNA and CDR2 YSLEER. CDR3 loop: CASSLGGVETQYF. In DNA form, the CDR3 reads TGCGCCAGCAGCCTAGGTGGGGTAGAGACCCAGTACTTC.

The genes are TRBV10-3 and TRBJ2-2, with 8 bases matching TRBD1. Germline V lookup: CDR1 ENHRY, CDR2 SYGVKD. After removal of 6 bases from V and 7 bases from J, the junction contained 7 bases not matched to a gene. The CDR3 sequence is 14 residues long. The chain's CDR3 is CAIRTDRELGELFF. The CDR3 nucleotides read TGTGCCATCAGAACGGACAGGGAACTCGGGGAGCTGTTTTTT.

The chain is built from TRBV4-2 and TRBJ1-1; no firm D call. This CDR3 region has 14 residues. The V end was cut by 4 bases, the J end by 0 bases, with 9 bases between. From germline, CDR1 is LGHNA and CDR2 YNFKEQ. The CDR3 nucleotides read TGTGCCAGCAGCCTGCAACTCCTGAACACTGAAGCTTTCTTT. Amino acid sequence: CASSLQLLNTEAFF.

The V and J genes are TRBV7-2 and TRBJ2-7; D unresolved. V lost 1 base, J lost 2 bases, and 9 bases lay in between. This CDR3 comprises 14 residues. CDR1 is SGHTA, CDR2 FQGNSA, per germline. CDR3 sequence: CASSLGRTPYEQYF. Written as DNA, the CDR3 is TGTGCCAGCAGCTTAGGCCGGACGCCCTACGAGCAGTACTTC.

This clone has only one observation. The rearrangement joins TRBV10-3 to TRBJ2-3; D not certain. The CDR3 has 14 amino acids. The V end lost 5 bases, the J end lost 4 bases, and 13 bases lay between the germline ends. Germline lookup yields CDR1 ENHRY and CDR2 SYGVKD. CDR3 nucleotides: TGTGCCATCAGTACAGTAGATGGTGCAGATACGCAGTATTTT. This gives the protein CAISTVDGADTQYF.